The 6 T cell receptor beta chains presented below share a single source sample, sequenced in a study of T cell responses to AZD1222 COVID-19 vaccine. TCRdb's copy holds only in-frame clones and misses some; the assay was immunoSEQ multiplex PCR. The data show some 170,000 clones, around 90% seen once. The sequenced sample was peripheral blood, obtained on day 0 of AZD1222 vaccination. The receptors were gathered from an adult in good health.

The chain links TRBV15 to TRBJ2-1, with D maybe TRBD2 (6 bases). Germline V gives CDR1 LNHNV, CDR2 YYDKDF (reference sequence). Trimming took off 0 bases at V and 4 bases at J, with 10 bases between the two ends. The CDR3 runs 15 residues. This CDR3 reads CATSRDHGGYNEQFF. The CDR3 bases are TGTGCCACCAGCAGAGACCACGGGGGATACAATGAGCAGTTCTTC.

This clone appeared once. V is TRBV6-5 and J is TRBJ2-1, with TRBD2 identical over 8 bases. The germline V gene has CDR1 MNHEY and CDR2 SVGAGI. V lost 0 bases, J lost 7 bases, and 8 bases stayed unmatched. The CDR3 has 16 residues. The chain's CDR3 is CASSYSSGLAVNEQFF. The CDR3 region has the DNA TGTGCCAGCAGTTACTCTTCAGGACTAGCAGTTAATGAGCAGTTCTTC.

The rearrangement joins TRBV5-8 to TRBJ1-3; the match to TRBD1 covers 8 bases. Germline CDR1 reads SGHTS; CDR2 reads YDEGEE. Trimming cost V 1 base and J 3 bases; bases outside gene matches: 6. The CDR3 runs 16 residues. The CDR3 region is CASSLWQGASGNTIYF. The CDR3 DNA follows: TGTGCCAGCAGCTTGTGGCAGGGGGCAAGTGGAAACACCATATATTTT.

V and J are TRBV19 and TRBJ2-1, with 8 bases aligning to TRBD1. The CDR3 is made up of 13 amino acids. V was pared by 4 bases and J by 8 bases, with 4 bases of the junction left unmatched. CDR1 and CDR2 from the germline V gene are LNHDA and SQIVND (reference sequence). The CDR3 reads CASSRTGWDEQFF. CDR3 DNA: TGTGCCAGTAGTAGGACAGGGTGGGATGAGCAGTTCTTC. The full variable domain, its missing parts supplied by reference TRBV19 and TRBJ2-1, is DGGITQSPKYLFRKEGQNVTLSCEQNLNHDAMYWYRQDPGQGLRLIYYSQIVNDFQKGDIAEGYSVSREKKESFPLTVTSAQKNPTAFYLCASSRTGWDEQFFGPGTRLTVL.

This chain uses TRBV11-2 with TRBJ1-3; D is undetermined. The CDR3 spans 12 residues. CDR1 and CDR2 (germline): SGHAT, FQNNGV. Trimming took 6 bases from V and 7 from J, leaving 10 bases between them. The CDR3 reads CASRLSGNTIYF. CDR3 bases: TGTGCCAGCAGACTTTCGGGGAACACCATATATTTT.

V and J are TRBV9 and TRBJ2-1; D is possibly TRBD2 (7 bases). Between the trimmed V and J ends, which lost 0 bases and 8 bases, there was a span of 15 bases. This CDR3 contains 15 residues. Germline assignment: CDR1 SGDLS and CDR2 YYNGEE. CDR3 residues: CASSVATGGGYEQFF. Written as DNA, the CDR3 is TGTGCCAGCAGCGTAGCGACAGGCGGGGGCTATGAGCAGTTCTTC.